The source of this T cell receptor (beta chain) is a study of T cells expressing NK-cell markers. TCRdb reworked the 5' RACE reads into one entry per CDR3 protein, no DNA. The sample has approximately 460,000 distinct CDR3 sequences. This CDR3 has 15 residues. Germline CDR1 reads MNHEY; CDR2 reads SVGEGT. This clonotype was obtained from a woman aged 18-69 years in good health. The chain combines TRBV6-2 or TRBV6-3 with TRBJ2-2; the D call from TCRdb, TRBD1, cannot be confirmed without DNA. The sample was blood T cells: a sorted CD56 or NKG2C T cell subset, CD4+ or CD8+ T cells, or bulk PBMC T cells (not recorded which). The CDR3 reads CASSVWQGVPGELFF.